This is a list of T cell receptor beta chains from one sample in a study of blood T cell repertoires in COVID-19. Measured with immunoSEQ multiplex PCR; TCRdb has only the in-frame clones, and not every one. The sample lists about 440,000 clones, roughly 87% seen once, with almost 2% in the top ten. Sequencing was performed on PBMCs or T cells enriched from blood (not recorded which). Source of these receptors: a woman younger than 35 with acute COVID-19. The conserved cysteine and the conserved F or W are not part of the CDR3 here. Not every row has a clone size; where given, it reads once, few, many or a size class.

clone size	J gene	V gene	CDR3 protein
-	TRBJ1-5	TRBV28	ASSFLLLRDQGGNQPQH
-	TRBJ1-3	TRBV9	ASSAEQGSGNTIY
once	TRBJ1-3	TRBV13	ASSFRILGNTIY
-	TRBJ1-6	TRBV5-1	ASSLAGGQNSPLH
-	TRBJ1-2	TRBV29-1	SARANYGYT
once	TRBJ2-7	TRBV14	ASSRTQGLSYEQY
few	TRBJ1-2	TRBV9	ASSVEPTGPPYGYT
-	TRBJ1-1	TRBV11-2	ASSHPDRAEAF
-	TRBJ1-2	TRBV9	ASSHGLGGPNYGYT
-	TRBJ2-1	TRBV19	ASSRTGALF
-	TRBJ2-5	TRBV6-5	ASSYEGALGTQY
-	TRBJ1-2	TRBV4-1	ASSQDSGTGDYGYT
-	TRBJ1-1	TRBV29-1	SVLTATMNTEAF
-	TRBJ2-7	TRBV27	ASSLGSGIDYEQY
-	TRBJ2-1	TRBV4-3	ASSLGLAGEYEQF
-	TRBJ1-5	TRBV28	ASCTTRQGGNQPQH
-	TRBJ2-7	TRBV25-1	ASSQGTYEQY
-	TRBJ2-1	TRBV19	ASSIPSDFNEQF
-	TRBJ2-7	TRBV14	ASRQTGRSYEQY
-	TRBJ2-1	TRBV11-3	ASSVLSEDNEQF
-	TRBJ2-3	TRBV4-1	ASSQDTSGGLTDTQY
-	TRBJ2-7	TRBV10-3	AITEEGTTSYEQY
-	TRBJ2-1	TRBV14	ASSPYLGGPRNEQF
-	TRBJ1-2	TRBV7-8	ASSIGQGFYGYT
-	TRBJ1-2	TRBV6-2/TRBV6-3	ASSTHSRQNYGYT
few	TRBJ1-6	TRBV28	AGGSSYNSPLH
-	TRBJ1-2	TRBV12-3/TRBV12-4	ASSGQYYGYT
-	TRBJ1-2	TRBV19	ASSIRGSNYGYT
-	TRBJ2-7	TRBV28	ASTPTSGSYEQY
-	TRBJ2-3	TRBV7-2	ASTLAGGPADTQY
-	TRBJ1-1	TRBV29-1	SVGSSGVEAF
-	TRBJ2-5	TRBV7-9	ASSLGYRTQY
-	TRBJ2-5	TRBV28	ASSFGTGGAETQY
-	TRBJ2-3	TRBV5-1	ASSLVLAGADTQY
-	TRBJ2-6	TRBV27	ASSFLGANVLT
-	TRBJ1-5	TRBV7-8	ASSLNSPFSNQPQH
few	TRBJ1-2	TRBV5-5	ASRLVDRANDNYGYT
once	TRBJ2-1	TRBV19	ASSLVRVADEQF
-	TRBJ2-3	TRBV24-1	ATSGTSGASTDTQY
-	TRBJ1-1	TRBV15	ATSREGENTEAF
-	TRBJ1-1	TRBV2	AGRTGGTEAF
-	TRBJ2-1	TRBV5-1	ASSDQPLAGGYNEQF
-	TRBJ1-5	TRBV5-3	ARSYRFSRNQPQH
-	TRBJ2-7	TRBV10-1	ASGSSGAPSCYEQY
-	TRBJ2-7	TRBV5-4	TSSLVGETPAYEQY
-	TRBJ1-3	TRBV5-1	ASSTGQLSSGNTIY
-	TRBJ2-7	TRBV28	ASGSGTGSFIIYEQY
-	TRBJ1-1	TRBV28	ASSLPGEGRTEAF
-	TRBJ1-5	TRBV18	ASSPTGADQPQH
-	TRBJ1-1	TRBV7-8	ASSRTTALNTEAF
-	TRBJ2-5	TRBV2	ASRGGPGETQY
-	TRBJ2-7	TRBV7-6	ASSPLPGENYEQY
-	TRBJ2-1	TRBV18	ASSEGQGGNEQF
-	TRBJ2-2	TRBV7-2	ASSLQGIGELF
-	TRBJ2-2	TRBV4-3	ASSQEAPAGNTGELF
few	TRBJ1-5	TRBV7-9	ASSLGLSNQPQH
few	TRBJ2-1	TRBV7-2	ASSKLAGNEQF